A single sample gave rise to the 22 T cell receptor beta chains below, sequenced in a study of T cells in Graves' hyperthyroidism and ophthalmopathy. There were TCR beta CDR3 regions amplified from RNA transcripts. The HTBI primer set was used in a first-round RT-PCR of the TCR CDR3. TCRdb independently ran MiXCR on the multiplex PCR reads; one entry per CDR3 protein. The sample has approximately 430,000 distinct CDR3 sequences; around 16% are singletons. Input material: blood. The receptors here all came from a woman aged 18-30 years with Graves' hyperthyroidism.

This clonotype was seen only once. J is TRBJ1-2 and V is TRBV10-3; D might be TRBD1 (5 bases). Germline lookup yields CDR1 ENHRY and CDR2 SYGVKD. V lost 7 bases to trimming and J lost 8 bases, with 26 bases between them. The CDR3 covers 16 residues. The CDR3 reads CAINDRGGGTNGGYTF. DNA for the CDR3: TGTGCCATCAACGACCGCGGTGGGGGGACGAACGGCGGCTACACCTTC.

This clonotype was observed many times. As DNA, the CDR3 is TGTGCCAGCTCACCATTTGGGCCGGATCATGGAAACACCATATATTTT. Amino acids: CASSPFGPDHGNTIYF. The chain links TRBV18 to TRBJ1-3, with no clear D. With 2 bases removed from V and 3 bases from J, the gap between germline ends came to 14 bases. CDR3 size: 16 residues. Germline V CDR1 and CDR2: KGHSH, LQKENI.

V and J are TRBV20-1 and TRBJ2-1; 14 bases line up with TRBD2. The trim removed 6 bases at V and 5 bases at J, leaving 6 bases unmatched. The CDR3 consists of 15 residues. The V gene's germline CDR1 is DFQATT and CDR2 SNEGSKA (reference sequence). DNA for the CDR3: TGCAGTGCCCGGGGACTAGCGGGAGACCACAATGAGCAGTTCTTC. Amino acid sequence: CSARGLAGDHNEQFF.

This clonotype was observed a few times. The rearrangement links TRBV20-1 to TRBJ2-7; TRBD2 matches 13 bases. The CDR3 runs 13 residues. V lost 6 bases and J lost 9; bases outside the gene matches: 8. Germline lookup yields CDR1 DFQATT and CDR2 SNEGSKA (reference sequence). In nucleotides, the CDR3 is TGCAGTGCCAGACTAGCGGGGGGCCAAGGGCAGTACTTC. It translates to CSARLAGGQGQYF.

Concerning this clonotype itself: Possible read error: a much larger clone is one base away. This sequence joins TRBV12-3 or TRBV12-4 and TRBJ2-1; 9 bases align to TRBD2. The J call could be wrong; TRBJ2-7 is a better fit for the DNA end. The CDR3 consists of 15 residues. This CDR3 is CASSLRGGGVNEQYF. DNA for the CDR3: TGTGCCAGCAGTTTACGCGGGGGGGGGGTGAATGAGCAGTACTTC.

This clonotype was counted many times. The chain links TRBV7-9 to TRBJ1-1; D gene uncertain. Trimming shortened V by 5 bases and J by 4 bases, and 8 bases separated the two germline ends. Germline V gives CDR1 SEHNR, CDR2 FQNEAQ (reference sequence). This CDR3 is 12 amino acids long. As DNA, the CDR3 is TGTGCCAGCAGCCCATCTGTCACTGAAGCTTTCTTT. Encoded protein: CASSPSVTEAFF.

This clonotype occurred many times. J is TRBJ1-3 and V is TRBV7-9; D is undetermined. Trimming removed 2 bases at V and 0 bases at J, with 8 bases between. Germline V lookup: CDR1 SEHNR, CDR2 FQNEAQ (reference sequence). The CDR3 spans 15 residues. The CDR3 bases are TGTGCCAGCAGCTTAAGCACCGCCTCTGGAAACACCATATATTTT. Its translation: CASSLSTASGNTIYF.

In this sample, this clonotype turned up many times. The genes are TRBV28 and TRBJ1-5, with a weak D call TRBD1 (6 bases). The CDR3 is 20 amino acids. Germline CDR1 MDHEN, CDR2 SYDVKM. Trimming took off 3 bases at V and 0 bases at J, with 24 bases between the two ends. The CDR3, as DNA: TGTGCCAGCAGTTTCCCTTGGGGCAGGGGACCATTTTATAGCAATCAGCCCCAGCATTTT. Translated, it gives CASSFPWGRGPFYSNQPQHF.

This clonotype occurred many times. The chain is built from TRBV30 and TRBJ1-2, with D unresolved. This CDR3 has 14 amino acids. The germline gives CDR1 GTSNPN, CDR2 SVGIG (reference sequence). With 1 base removed from V and 4 bases from J, the gap between germline ends came to 13 bases. CDR3 protein: CAWSAPETLYGYTF. CDR3 DNA: TGTGCCTGGAGTGCTCCAGAGACTCTCTATGGCTACACCTTC.

The chain couples TRBV4-2 to TRBJ2-4; 10 bases align to TRBD2. Germline V gene sequence: CDR1 LGHNA, CDR2 YNFKEQ. Germline trimming cut 5 bases from V and 8 bases from J; bases unmatched to any gene: 12. The CDR3 runs 16 residues. DNA of the CDR3: TGTGCCAGCAGCGCACGTTCTAGCGGGGGTGGAGACATTCAGTACTTC. This sequence encodes CASSARSSGGGDIQYF.

This clonotype showed up many times. The V call is TRBV11-2, the J call TRBJ2-7, with 10 bases identical to TRBD2. Germline lookup yields CDR1 SGHAT and CDR2 FQNNGV. V lost 1 base and J lost 2; bases outside the gene matches: 2. CDR3 length equals 15 residues. The CDR3 DNA reads as TGTGCCAGCAGCTTAGGGACTAGCGGAACCTACGAGCAGTACTTC. The encoded protein is CASSLGTSGTYEQYF.

This clonotype was counted ten times or more. This sequence joins TRBV7-2 and TRBJ2-1; no clear D gene. CDR3 length equals 13 residues. Germline loops: CDR1 SGHTA, CDR2 FQGNSA. V lost 4 bases to trimming and J lost 5 bases, with 9 bases between them. The CDR3 DNA reads TGTGCCAGCAGCTCCCGGGTCGACAATGAGCAGTTCTTC. This codes for CASSSRVDNEQFF.

V gene TRBV5-4 combines with J gene TRBJ2-5, with 12 bases that match TRBD2. CDR3 length: 17 amino acids. In germline, CDR1 is SGHNT, CDR2 YYREEE (reference sequence). With 5 bases clipped from V and 2 bases from J, the junction kept 10 bases outside the gene matches. CDR3 DNA: TGTGCCAGCAGTCCGGGGCTAGCGGGAGGGATACAAGAGACCCAGTACTTC. Amino acid sequence: CASSPGLAGGIQETQYF.

This clonotype has at least ten counts. The CDR3 loop is CAWSVGGVGNQPQHF. The CDR3 bases are TGTGCCTGGAGTGTAGGAGGGGTCGGCAATCAGCCCCAGCATTTT. The chain joins TRBV30 to TRBJ1-5; TRBD1 might be the D (5 bases). The V gene's germline CDR1 is GTSNPN and CDR2 SVGIG (reference sequence). The germline V and J ends were trimmed by 0 bases and 2 bases, with 11 bases remaining between them. The CDR3 is made up of 15 amino acids.

This chain connects TRBV12-3 or TRBV12-4 to TRBJ2-2, with TRBD1 identical over 7 bases. Unmatched junction bases numbered 5, after V lost 6 bases and J lost 4 bases. This CDR3 comprises 14 residues. The CDR3 DNA follows: TGTGCCAGCAGCCCGCAGGGGGTCACCGGGGAGCTGTTTTTT. Translation: CASSPQGVTGELFF.

V usage is TRBV12-3 or TRBV12-4 and J usage is TRBJ1-5, with D possibly matching TRBD1 (6 bases). Trimming stripped 4 bases from V and 1 base from J, with 17 bases between. The CDR3 totals 17 residues. The CDR3 bases are TGTGCCAGCAGTTCCTCGAGGGGGGATGTAAGCAATCAGCCCCAGCATTTT. Encoded protein: CASSSSRGDVSNQPQHF.

This clonotype was picked up a small number of times. V usage is TRBV19 and J usage is TRBJ1-6; 7 bases align to TRBD1. The germline V gene encodes CDR1 LNHDA and CDR2 SQIVND (reference sequence). This CDR3 comprises 14 residues. Trimming at V came to 8 bases and at J to 10 bases, leaving 11 bases not matched to a gene. CDR3 bases: TGTGCCAGTGGGCGGGGACAGAGTGGATCACCCCTCCACTTT. As protein: CASGRGQSGSPLHF.

In its sample, this clonotype was seen many times. The V gene is TRBV7-9, the J gene TRBJ2-5, with D tentatively TRBD1 (6 bases). The V end was cut by 1 base, the J end by 5 bases, with 11 bases between. The CDR3 spans 14 residues. Germline assignment: CDR1 SEHNR and CDR2 FQNEAQ (reference sequence). The DNA of the CDR3 is TGTGCCAGCAGCTTAGTGGCAGGGGTCGAGACCCAGTACTTC. This encodes CASSLVAGVETQYF. The variable domain in full, with the rest retrieved from reference TRBV7-9 and TRBJ2-5, is DTGVSQNPRHKITKRGQNVTFRCDPISEHNRLYWYRQTLGQGPEFLTYFQNEAQLEKSRLLSDRFSAERPKGSFSTLEIQRTEQGDSAMYLCASSLVAGVETQYFGPGTRLLVL.

This clonotype came up many times. The V gene is TRBV10-1, the J gene TRBJ2-1; no reliable D call. The CDR3 runs to 15 residues. Germline V gives CDR1 WNHNN, CDR2 SYGVQD (reference sequence). The V gene lost 3 bases and the J gene lost 2 bases, with 11 bases spanning the gap. CDR3 protein: CASSDRAPPYNEQFF. As DNA, the CDR3 is TGCGCCAGCAGTGACCGTGCGCCCCCCTACAATGAGCAGTTCTTC.

In its sample, this clonotype was seen many times. V gene TRBV2 combines with J gene TRBJ1-2; D gene ambiguous. V lost 6 bases and J lost 4, with 15 bases in between. CDR3 size: 14 residues. Looked up from germline, CDR1 is SNHLY and CDR2 is FYNNEI. CDR3 in DNA: TGTGCCAGCAGCAAATGGATGGAGGCCTATGGCTACACCTTC. Residues: CASSKWMEAYGYTF.

This clonotype was detected many times. The chain uses TRBV7-3 and TRBJ2-1; 14 bases fit TRBD2. This CDR3 contains 17 residues. CDR1 SGHTA and CDR2 FQGTGA come from the germline V gene. V shed 5 bases, J shed 8 bases, and the junction held 11 bases outside the gene matches. This CDR3 is CASSPFSGTSGSHEQFF. For the CDR3, the DNA is TGTGCCAGCAGCCCTTTCTCCGGGACTAGCGGGAGCCATGAGCAGTTCTTC.

About this clonotype itself: This could be a read error, since a much larger clone is one nucleotide away. This chain uses TRBV28 with TRBJ1-1; the D is unclear. V lost 5 bases, J lost 3 bases, and 4 bases lay in between. This CDR3 has 11 residues. In germline, CDR1 is MDHEN, CDR2 SYDVKM. CDR3 sequence (DNA): TGTGCCAGCAGTAGGTACACTGAAGCTTTCTTT. It yields the protein CASSRYTEAFF.